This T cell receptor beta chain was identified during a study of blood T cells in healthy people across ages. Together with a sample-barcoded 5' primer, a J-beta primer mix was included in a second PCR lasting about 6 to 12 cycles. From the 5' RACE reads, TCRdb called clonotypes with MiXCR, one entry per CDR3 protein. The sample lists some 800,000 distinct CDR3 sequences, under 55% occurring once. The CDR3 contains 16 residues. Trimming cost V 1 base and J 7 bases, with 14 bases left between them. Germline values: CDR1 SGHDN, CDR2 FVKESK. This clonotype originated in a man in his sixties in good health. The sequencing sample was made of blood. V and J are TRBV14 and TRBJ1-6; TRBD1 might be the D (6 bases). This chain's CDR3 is CASSQAGGRANSPLHF. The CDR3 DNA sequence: TGTGCCAGCAGCCAAGCCGGGGGCAGGGCAAATTCACCCCTCCACTTT.